The 30 T cell receptor beta chains below were found in one sample sequenced in a study of blood T cells in healthy people across ages. PCR was performed a second time for roughly 7 to 12 cycles using a sample-barcoded 5' primer and a J-beta primer mix. From the 5' RACE reads, TCRdb called clonotypes with MiXCR, one entry per CDR3 protein. Of some 1,500,000 distinct CDR3 sequences in the sample, less than 45% were seen once. Material: blood. These receptors were collected from a young woman in good health.

This clonotype was recorded a few times. J is TRBJ1-2 and V is TRBV4-1; the D is unclear. The ends were cut back, 3 bases at V and 2 bases at J, with 10 bases in the middle. The CDR3 has 14 amino acids. Germline CDR1 MGHRA, CDR2 YSYEKL. This CDR3 reads CASSQLGRNYGYTF. As DNA, the CDR3 is TGCGCCAGCAGCCAGCTCGGCAGAAACTATGGCTACACCTTC.

The table lists this clonotype with a few counts. The chain uses TRBV29-1 and TRBJ2-4; tentative D call: TRBD2 (5 bases). Germline values: CDR1 SQVTM, CDR2 ANQGSEA. V shed 6 bases and J shed 7 bases, with 16 bases lying between them. There are 13 residues in the CDR3. CDR3 in DNA: TGCAGCGTAGCTGACTACCGAGGGAACATTCAGTACTTC. Protein product: CSVADYRGNIQYF.

This clonotype showed up many times. V usage is TRBV12-3 or TRBV12-4 and J usage is TRBJ2-1; D unresolved. The CDR3 contains 15 residues. Between the trimmed V and J ends, which lost 3 bases and 2 bases, there was a span of 11 bases. CDR3 in DNA: TGTGCCAGCAGTTTTCCCGAAGATACCTACAATGAGCAGTTCTTC. Encoded protein: CASSFPEDTYNEQFF.

The chain uses TRBV4-1 and TRBJ2-3; D ambiguous. With 1 base removed from V and 4 bases from J, the gap between germline ends came to 6 bases. The CDR3 is 13 amino acids. Germline lookup yields CDR1 MGHRA and CDR2 YSYEKL. The CDR3 bases are TGCGCCAGCAGCCAAGTCGGCCCAGATACGCAGTATTTT. The encoded protein is CASSQVGPDTQYF.

The chain's CDR3 is CASSAHRGRTDTQYF. The CDR3 DNA sequence: TGTGCCAGCAGTGCTCATCGGGGGCGCACAGATACGCAGTATTTT. The J gene is TRBJ2-3, the V gene TRBV12-3 or TRBV12-4; perhaps D is TRBD1 or TRBD2 (6 bases each). The germline V and J ends were trimmed by 5 bases and 1 base, with 13 bases remaining between them. This CDR3 has 15 amino acids.

The sample holds a few counts of this clonotype. This chain uses TRBV27 with TRBJ2-1, with D uncertain. V was shortened by 5 bases and J by 4 bases, with 12 bases between the two germline ends. The germline V gene has CDR1 MNHEY and CDR2 SMNVEV (reference sequence). This CDR3 spans 14 amino acids. As DNA, the CDR3 is TGTGCCAGCAGTATCCCGGGCCTTTACAATGAGCAGTTCTTC. It codes for CASSIPGLYNEQFF.

This sequence joins TRBV4-1 and TRBJ2-7; D is possibly TRBD1 or TRBD2 (6 bases each). CDR3 size: 15 residues. Germline V gene lookup returns CDR1 MGHRA and CDR2 YSYEKL. Trimming shortened V by 0 bases and J by 3 bases, and 12 bases separated the two germline ends. The CDR3 loop reads CASSQDGGPLYEQYF. CDR3 DNA: TGCGCCAGCAGCCAAGATGGGGGGCCTCTCTACGAGCAGTACTTC.

J is TRBJ2-2 and V is TRBV12-3 or TRBV12-4; D is unresolved. The CDR3 length is 14 residues. The germline V and J ends were trimmed by 3 bases and 0 bases, with 5 bases remaining between them. The CDR3 DNA reads as TGTGCCAGCAGTTTTCAGACGAACACCGGGGAGCTGTTTTTT. Translation: CASSFQTNTGELFF.

The chain uses TRBV20-1 and TRBJ2-7, with TRBD2 as a possible D gene (7 bases). The CDR3 sequence is 15 residues long. The germline V and J ends were trimmed by 3 bases and 12 bases, with 27 bases remaining between them. Germline lookup yields CDR1 DFQATT and CDR2 SNEGSKA (reference sequence). The CDR3 sequence: CSASRGAGAIQTRYF. CDR3 nucleotide sequence: TGCAGTGCTAGCCGGGGGGCGGGAGCAATCCAGACCCGGTACTTC.

V is TRBV5-5 and J is TRBJ2-5; D gene uncertain. The CDR3 spans 14 residues. The V gene lost 0 bases and the J gene lost 1 base, with 7 bases spanning the gap. The germline V gene encodes CDR1 SGHKS and CDR2 YYEKEE (reference sequence). CDR3 residues: CASSLVKLQETQYF. The CDR3 nucleotides are TGTGCCAGCAGCTTGGTCAAGCTCCAAGAGACCCAGTACTTC.

This rearrangement joins TRBV9 to TRBJ2-3, with TRBD1 as a possible D gene (7 bases). CDR1 is SGDLS, CDR2 YYNGEE, per germline. The CDR3 runs to 15 residues. V was cut by 3 bases and J by 1 base, with 12 bases left in between. CDR3 nucleotide sequence: TGTGCCAGCAGCGCCGACAGGGAGGGCACAGATACGCAGTATTTT. Translation gives CASSADREGTDTQYF.

The chain combines TRBV11-2 with TRBJ1-4; 7 bases fit TRBD1. Germline V gene sequence: CDR1 SGHAT, CDR2 FQNNGV. V lost 5 bases, J lost 4 bases, and 10 bases stayed unmatched. This CDR3 has 16 amino acids. DNA of the CDR3: TGTGCCAGCAGCACCCCAAGCCAGGGGGGTAATGAAAAACTGTTTTTT. Encoded protein: CASSTPSQGGNEKLFF.

This chain connects TRBV6-1 to TRBJ2-6; possibly TRBD1 for D (6 bases). The CDR3 totals 19 residues. CDR1 and CDR2 (germline): MNHNS, SASEGT. V lost 6 bases to trimming and J lost 0 bases, with 21 bases between them. The CDR3, as DNA: TGTGCCAGCAGCCCATTTCCTCGGGACACTTTCTCTGGGGCCAACGTCCTGACTTTC. The encoded protein is CASSPFPRDTFSGANVLTF.

The CDR3: CASSESRGAFF. In DNA form, the CDR3 reads TGTGCCAGCAGTGAAAGTAGAGGGGCTTTCTTT. The rearrangement joins TRBV6-1 to TRBJ1-1; the D is unclear. Trimming cost V 2 bases and J 11 bases, with 9 bases left between them. CDR1 MNHNS and CDR2 SASEGT come from the germline V gene. The CDR3 length is 11 residues.

This clonotype appeared a single time. The V and J genes are TRBV20-1 and TRBJ1-5, with D unclear. The CDR3 loop spans 17 amino acids. Germline-derived CDR1 and CDR2 are DFQATT and SNEGSKA (reference sequence). V shed 3 bases and J shed 0 bases, with 18 bases lying between them. CDR3 loop: CSASRTSLAYSNQPQHF. The CDR3 coding sequence is TGCAGTGCTAGTCGAACATCCCTCGCCTATAGCAATCAGCCCCAGCATTTT.

This clonotype came up a few times. Relative to the germline gene, one junction end is altered; a read error may explain this. This sequence joins TRBV6-6 and TRBJ1-2; D is uncertain. The CDR3 contains 14 residues. Germline V gives CDR1 MNHNY, CDR2 SVGAGI (reference sequence). The CDR3 protein is CVSSYRGIEDGYTF. DNA of the CDR3: TGTGTCAGCAGTTACCGAGGGATTGAGGATGGCTACACCTTC.

V is TRBV30 and J is TRBJ2-7; unclear D gene. V gave up 0 bases and J gave up 0 bases, with 9 bases separating them. Germline V lookup: CDR1 GTSNPN, CDR2 SVGIG (reference sequence). The CDR3 has 14 residues. DNA of the CDR3: TGTGCCTGGAGTGTACAGATATCCTCCTACGAGCAGTACTTC. This sequence encodes CAWSVQISSYEQYF.

This clonotype was observed a few times. This chain uses TRBV6-2 or TRBV6-3 with TRBJ2-3, with D perhaps matching TRBD2 (6 bases). The germline CDR1 and CDR2 sequences are MNHEY and SVGEGT. The CDR3 extends over 16 amino acids. V lost 5 bases and J 2 bases, leaving 17 bases between the germline ends. CDR3 coding DNA: TGTGCCAGCAGTACCCCGGGACTTTACGCCACAGATACGCAGTATTTT. This gives the protein CASSTPGLYATDTQYF.

The chain uses TRBV30 and TRBJ2-1; 11 positions agree with TRBD2. V dropped 2 bases and J dropped 0; count of bases not matched to a gene: 6. This CDR3 has 17 residues. From germline, CDR1 is GTSNPN and CDR2 SVGIG (reference sequence). CDR3 in DNA: TGTGCCTGGAGTCCGATAGCGGGGGGGTACTCCTACAATGAGCAGTTCTTC. It is translated as CAWSPIAGGYSYNEQFF.

The J gene is TRBJ2-7, the V gene TRBV4-3; tentatively, D is TRBD1 (5 bases). CDR3 length equals 16 residues. Germline V CDR1 and CDR2: LGHNA, YSLEER. V lost 1 base and J lost 2, with 15 bases in between. Here the CDR3 DNA reads TGCGCCAGCAGCCAAGTTTATGAGACAGAAGCCTACGAGCAGTACTTC. Its translation is CASSQVYETEAYEQYF.

Only one count was recorded for this clonotype. The chain carries TRBV6-5 and TRBJ2-5; possibly TRBD1 for D (6 bases). The CDR3 loop spans 15 amino acids. Trimming stripped 4 bases from V and 5 bases from J, with 17 bases between. The germline V gene encodes CDR1 MNHEY and CDR2 SVGAGI. The CDR3 sequence is CASSLGVGATETQYF. The DNA for the CDR3 is TGTGCCAGCAGTTTGGGTGTGGGGGCTACGGAGACCCAGTACTTC.

This clonotype was detected a few times. The rearrangement joins TRBV12-3 or TRBV12-4 to TRBJ1-2; D not certain. This CDR3 has 13 amino acids. Trimming removed 4 bases at V and 3 bases at J, with 9 bases between. Here the CDR3 reads CASSSPEHYGYTF. The CDR3 coding sequence is TGTGCCAGCAGTTCGCCGGAGCACTATGGCTACACCTTC.

CDR3: CASSDWTGNPYNEQYF. In DNA form, the CDR3 reads TGTGCCAGCAGCGACTGGACAGGCAACCCTTACAATGAGCAGTACTTC. The chain couples TRBV9 to TRBJ2-5, with 7 bases fitting TRBD1. This CDR3 region has 16 residues. CDR1 is SGDLS, CDR2 YYNGEE, per germline. Trimming cost V 3 bases and J 11 bases; bases outside gene matches: 19. The full variable domain, rest sourced from reference TRBV9 and TRBJ2-5, is DSGVTQTPKHLITATGQRVTLRCSPRSGDLSVYWYQQSLDQGLQFLIQYYNGEERAKGNILERFSAQQFPDLHSELNLSSLELGDSALYFCASSDWTGNPYNEQYFGPGTRLLVL.

This clonotype was seen ten or more times. The chain employs TRBV27 and TRBJ2-1, with D hard to call. V was pared by 3 bases and J by 5 bases, with 5 bases between. CDR3 size: 12 residues. The germline V gene encodes CDR1 MNHEY and CDR2 SMNVEV (reference sequence). The CDR3, as DNA: TGTGCCAGCAGTTTCCCACACAATGAGCAGTTCTTC. Translating it yields CASSFPHNEQFF.

Only a few counts were recorded for this clonotype. The V call is TRBV15, the J call TRBJ2-3, with D hard to call. The V gene lost 4 bases and the J gene lost 1 base, with 6 bases spanning the gap. From germline, CDR1 is LNHNV and CDR2 YYDKDF (reference sequence). This CDR3 is built from 13 residues. CDR3 sequence reads: CATSTRGTDTQYF. CDR3 nucleotides: TGTGCCACCAGCACAAGGGGCACAGATACGCAGTATTTT.

The chain recombines TRBV20-1 with TRBJ1-1; tentatively, D is TRBD1 (5 bases). Trimming removed 6 bases from V and 3 bases from J, with 14 bases in between. Per germline, CDR1 DFQATT and CDR2 SNEGSKA (reference sequence). The CDR3 is 13 residues long. CDR3 coding DNA: TGCAGTGCGGGGGGTGGGCAGTACACTGAAGCTTTCTTT. Translating gives CSAGGGQYTEAFF.

This clonotype was seen ten or more times. CDR3 in DNA: TGCAGCGTTAACCCCGGGCTTTTCTATGGCTACACCTTC. Its protein product is CSVNPGLFYGYTF. This chain uses TRBV29-1 with TRBJ1-2; D is undetermined. The germline V and J ends were trimmed by 5 bases and 4 bases, with 14 bases remaining between them. From germline, CDR1 is SQVTM and CDR2 ANQGSEA. This CDR3 comprises 13 residues.

Notes on this clonotype: One end of the junction is discordant with germline, which a read error may explain. The chain joins TRBV29-1 to TRBJ2-3, with no clear D. The CDR3 has 14 residues. CDR1 is SQVTM, CDR2 ANQGSEA, per germline. CDR3 coding DNA: TGCAGCGTTGAAGTCTCCAGAAACACAGCTACGCAGTATTTT. It specifies CSVEVSRNTATQYF.

This clonotype was counted a few times. One end of the junction fails to match germline, which may point to a read error. The chain links TRBV7-7 to TRBJ2-5; TRBD1 aligns across 7 bases. The CDR3 has 16 residues. Germline V lookup: CDR1 SSHAT, CDR2 FNYEAQ (reference sequence). DNA for the CDR3: TGTGCTAGCAGCTTAACTCCGACAGGGAAGATAGAGACCCAGTACTTC. The encoded protein is CASSLTPTGKIETQYF. Looking up the rest from reference TRBV7-7 and TRBJ2-5 gives the full variable domain: GAGVSQSPRYKVTKRGQDVTLRCDPISSHATLYWYQQALGQGPEFLTYFNYEAQPDKSGLPSDRFSAERPEGSISTLTIQRTEQRDSAMYRCASSLTPTGKIETQYFGPGTRLLVL.

The J gene is TRBJ2-7, the V gene TRBV4-1; no clear D. The CDR3 has 15 residues. Germline assignment: CDR1 MGHRA and CDR2 YSYEKL. V lost 1 base and J lost 7, with 17 bases in between. In DNA, the CDR3 is TGCGCCAGCAGCCAAGGGGGTAGAGGCTCCAATGAGCAGTACTTC. Protein sequence: CASSQGGRGSNEQYF.